The 21 T cell receptor beta chains in this list originate from one sample, sequenced in a study of blood T cells in healthy people across ages. The authors ran a second PCR of about 7 to 11 cycles using a sample-barcoded 5' primer and a J-beta primer mix. In TCRdb, the 5' RACE reads were re-called with MiXCR into one record per CDR3 protein. Among roughly 700,000 distinct CDR3 sequences, over 45% were seen once, and the ten largest hold 25% to 35%. The sequenced sample consisted of blood. The source is a woman aged 60-70 years in good health.

J is TRBJ2-7 and V is TRBV4-3; 10 nucleotides line up with TRBD1. The CDR3 extends over 15 amino acids. CDR1 is LGHNA and CDR2 is YSLEER in the germline V gene. The ends lost 4 bases at V and 2 bases at J; junction bases unmatched: 5. The CDR3 loop is CASSRYGQGAYEQYF. Written as DNA, the CDR3 is TGCGCCAGCAGCCGGTACGGACAGGGGGCCTACGAGCAGTACTTC.

This clonotype was counted a few times. The chain employs TRBV18 and TRBJ2-7; 8 bases agree with TRBD1. The CDR3 runs 15 residues. The junction had 10 bases not matched to a gene; V was cut back by 6 bases and J by 3 bases. Germline CDR1 KGHSH, CDR2 LQKENI. CDR3 in DNA: TGTGCCAGCTCTTACCATGGACAGGGCGTCTACGAGCAGTACTTC. It encodes CASSYHGQGVYEQYF.

The table lists this clonotype with a count of one. The V and J genes are TRBV28 and TRBJ1-4; 11 bases fit TRBD1. From germline, CDR1 is MDHEN and CDR2 SYDVKM. The CDR3 runs to 15 residues. The V and J ends lost 5 bases and 6 bases, in that order; junction bases with no gene match: 5. CDR3 bases: TGTGCCAGCAGTCCCCGGACAGGGGGCGATGAAAAACTGTTTTTT. Amino acids: CASSPRTGGDEKLFF.

The genes are TRBV7-2 and TRBJ2-7, with D tentatively TRBD2 (5 bases). V was shortened by 5 bases and J by 1 base, with 15 bases between the two germline ends. CDR1 is SGHTA and CDR2 is FQGNSA in the germline V gene. This CDR3 is 15 amino acids long. CDR3 amino acids: CASSPRGYSSYEQYF. The CDR3 nucleotides read TGTGCCAGCAGCCCCCGGGGTTACTCATCCTACGAGCAGTACTTC.

With regard to this clonotype: Given a much more abundant clone one base away, this may be a read error. The chain joins TRBV24-1 to TRBJ2-1, with TRBD1 identical over 7 bases. The J call may be faulty, since TRBJ2-7 better matches the DNA end. CDR1 and CDR2 from the germline V gene are KGHDR and SFDVKD. The CDR3 contains 16 residues. CDR3 amino acids: CATSGQDRLIPHEQYF. CDR3 DNA sequence: TGTGCCACCAGTGGGCAGGACAGGCTGATACCCCATGAGCAGTACTTC.

The J gene is TRBJ2-3, the V gene TRBV10-3; 12 bases align to TRBD2. CDR3 size: 16 residues. Germline CDR1 is ENHRY and CDR2 is SYGVKD. Losses at the gene ends were 3 bases for V and 2 bases for J; bases not matched to a gene: 3. CDR3 amino acids: CAISDRTSGVTDTQYF. In DNA form, the CDR3 reads TGTGCCATCAGTGATAGGACTAGCGGGGTCACAGATACGCAGTATTTT.

The rearrangement uses TRBV5-1 and TRBJ2-3; tentative D call: TRBD1 (6 bases). CDR3 length equals 16 residues. Trimming pared 3 bases from V and 0 bases from J, leaving 14 bases between. The germline gives CDR1 SGHRS, CDR2 YFSETQ. CDR3 nucleotide sequence: TGCGCCAGCAGCTCTACAGGGTCAACTAGCACAGATACGCAGTATTTT. This gives the protein CASSSTGSTSTDTQYF. Looking up the rest from reference TRBV5-1 and TRBJ2-3 gives the full variable domain: KAGVTQTPRYLIKTRGQQVTLSCSPISGHRSVSWYQQTPGQGLQFLFEYFSETQRNKGNFPGRFSGRQFSNSRSEMNVSTLELGDSALYLCASSSTGSTSTDTQYFGPGTRLTVL.

The rearrangement uses TRBV5-1 and TRBJ1-1; D uncertain. Germline values: CDR1 SGHRS, CDR2 YFSETQ. This CDR3 comprises 14 residues. Trimming removed 4 bases from V and 1 base from J, with 11 bases in between. CDR3 sequence reads: CASSDGRENTEAFF. CDR3 DNA: TGCGCCAGCAGCGACGGACGGGAGAACACTGAAGCTTTCTTT.

The chain combines TRBV18 with TRBJ2-1; weak D call: TRBD1 (6 bases). The J call may be wrong; the DNA end is better matched by TRBJ2-7. Per germline, CDR1 KGHSH and CDR2 LQKENI. The CDR3 covers 15 residues. The CDR3 DNA sequence: TGTGCCAGCTCACCAACAGGGTACCACTACAATGAGCAGTACTTC. Translating it yields CASSPTGYHYNEQYF.

The chain combines TRBV28 with TRBJ2-3; the match to TRBD1 covers 7 bases. V was pared by 4 bases and J by 2 bases, with 9 bases of the junction left unmatched. Per the germline V gene, CDR1 is MDHEN and CDR2 is SYDVKM. The CDR3 is 16 amino acids. The CDR3 DNA reads TGTGCCAGCAGTTACATTACAGGGGCCGCCACAGATACGCAGTATTTT. Encoded protein: CASSYITGAATDTQYF.

The CDR3 DNA follows: TGTGCCACCAGGTCGGCGGGATTAGGGTTCAATGAGCAGTTCTTC. Its protein is CATRSAGLGFNEQFF. The rearrangement uses TRBV28 and TRBJ2-1, with a possible D match to TRBD2 (6 bases). CDR1 is MDHEN, CDR2 SYDVKM, per germline. V gave up 10 bases and J gave up 6 bases, with 22 bases separating them. The CDR3 contains 15 residues.

This clonotype is a singleton in its sample. The rearrangement links TRBV20-1 to TRBJ1-1; 9 nucleotides agree with TRBD1. Germline loops: CDR1 DFQATT, CDR2 SNEGSKA (reference sequence). With 6 bases clipped from V and 2 bases from J, the junction kept 10 bases outside the gene matches. The CDR3 runs 15 residues. CDR3 protein: CSATSGQGYNTEAFF. CDR3 sequence (DNA): TGCAGTGCCACTTCCGGACAGGGGTATAACACTGAAGCTTTCTTT.

This clonotype was seen only a few times. This chain connects TRBV3-1 to TRBJ2-5; D tentatively reads TRBD1 or TRBD2 (5 bases each). Germline V gene sequence: CDR1 LGHDT, CDR2 YNNKEL (reference sequence). Trimming shortened V by 6 bases and J by 4 bases, and 15 bases separated the two germline ends. The CDR3 runs 14 residues. The CDR3 loop reads CASRDGVGGETQYF. The CDR3 DNA follows: TGTGCCAGCAGAGACGGAGTTGGGGGAGAGACCCAGTACTTC.

The chain joins TRBV6-5 to TRBJ2-7; 10 bases map to TRBD1. V was clipped by 2 bases and J by 4 bases; unmatched bases: 5. The CDR3 is made up of 15 amino acids. Germline V gene sequence: CDR1 MNHEY, CDR2 SVGAGI. The CDR3 DNA follows: TGTGCCAGCAGTTACGTCGGGACAGGGGATTACGAGCAGTACTTC. Encoded protein: CASSYVGTGDYEQYF.

The chain uses TRBV20-1 and TRBJ2-5, with a tentative D call TRBD1 (5 bases). The J call is doubtful: the DNA matches TRBJ2-7 better. The CDR3 sequence is 13 residues long. The V gene's germline CDR1 is DFQATT and CDR2 SNEGSKA (reference sequence). CDR3 DNA sequence: TGCAGTGCCAGGGTCGGGTCTCCCTACGAGCAGTACTTC. It encodes CSARVGSPYEQYF.

The rearrangement joins TRBV28 to TRBJ2-2, with D hard to call. Trimming shortened V by 6 bases and J by 1 base, and 9 bases separated the two germline ends. The CDR3 runs 14 residues. The germline gives CDR1 MDHEN, CDR2 SYDVKM. The CDR3 region is CASRSSRNTGELFF. The DNA for the CDR3 is TGTGCCAGCAGGTCCAGCAGGAACACCGGGGAGCTGTTTTTT.

This clonotype appeared a few times. The chain uses TRBV6-4 and TRBJ2-7; perhaps TRBD1 as D (5 bases). Germline values: CDR1 MRHNA, CDR2 SNTAGT. The CDR3 covers 18 residues. Trimming removed 2 bases from V and 3 bases from J, with 23 bases in between. The CDR3 loop reads CASSDAGFGRVWHYEQYF. The CDR3 DNA follows: TGTGCCAGCAGTGACGCAGGGTTCGGACGGGTTTGGCACTACGAGCAGTACTTC.

The rearrangement links TRBV2 to TRBJ2-5, with 13 bases lining up with TRBD2. CDR3 length: 15 residues. Germline loops: CDR1 SNHLY, CDR2 FYNNEI. J was trimmed by 4 bases and V by 4 bases; bases with no gene match: 3. The CDR3 coding sequence is TGTGCCAGCAGTGGAACTAGCGGGAGGGGAGAGACCCAGTACTTC. Its translation is CASSGTSGRGETQYF.

The chain links TRBV18 to TRBJ2-2, with 8 bases aligning to TRBD1. Germline V gene lookup returns CDR1 KGHSH and CDR2 LQKENI. The CDR3 is made up of 14 amino acids. V trimming: 2 bases; J trimming: 7 bases; junction bases outside the gene matches: 3. Here the CDR3 reads CASSPGQGVGELFF. CDR3 coding DNA: TGTGCCAGCTCACCAGGACAGGGAGTCGGGGAGCTGTTTTTT.

The V gene is TRBV6-1, the J gene TRBJ2-1; 9 nucleotides agree with TRBD2. Trimming at V came to 5 bases and at J to 8 bases, leaving 7 bases not matched to a gene. The CDR3 has 14 residues. Per the germline V gene, CDR1 is MNHNS and CDR2 is SASEGT. The CDR3 coding sequence is TGTGCCAGCAGTTATAGCGGGAGCCCCCATGAGCAGTTCTTC. Its protein is CASSYSGSPHEQFF.

The count of this clonotype is one. A clone one base away is much larger, so this may be a read error. This rearrangement joins TRBV29-1 to TRBJ2-1; 11 bases match TRBD1. V gave up 7 bases and J gave up 7 bases; unmatched junction bases: 6. CDR1 is SQVTM and CDR2 is ANQGSEA in the germline V gene. The CDR3 is 13 residues long. The CDR3 DNA reads as TGCAGCGCGGAAAGGGACAGGGGGAATGAGCAGTTCTTC. It encodes CSAERDRGNEQFF.